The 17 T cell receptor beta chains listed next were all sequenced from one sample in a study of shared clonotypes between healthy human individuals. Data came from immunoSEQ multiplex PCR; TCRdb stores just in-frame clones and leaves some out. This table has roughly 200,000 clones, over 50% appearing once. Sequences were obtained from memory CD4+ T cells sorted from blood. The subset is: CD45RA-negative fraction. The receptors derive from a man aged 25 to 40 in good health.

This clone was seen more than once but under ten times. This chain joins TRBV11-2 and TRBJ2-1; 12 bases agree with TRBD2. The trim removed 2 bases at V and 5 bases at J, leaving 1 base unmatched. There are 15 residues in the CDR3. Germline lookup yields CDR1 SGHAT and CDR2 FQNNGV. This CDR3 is CASSLRTSGNNEQFF. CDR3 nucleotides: TGTGCCAGCAGCTTAAGGACTAGCGGGAACAATGAGCAGTTCTTC.

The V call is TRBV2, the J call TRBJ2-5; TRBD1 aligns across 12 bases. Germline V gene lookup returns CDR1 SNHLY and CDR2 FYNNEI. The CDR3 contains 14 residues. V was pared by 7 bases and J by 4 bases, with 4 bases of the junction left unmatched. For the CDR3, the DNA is TGTGCCAGCACCAGGGACAGGGGGCGAGAGACCCAGTACTTC. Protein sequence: CASTRDRGRETQYF.

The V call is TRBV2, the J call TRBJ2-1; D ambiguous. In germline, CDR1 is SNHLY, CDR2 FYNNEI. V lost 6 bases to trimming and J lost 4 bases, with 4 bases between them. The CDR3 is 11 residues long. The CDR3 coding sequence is TGTGCCAGCAGCTATTACAATGAGCAGTTCTTC. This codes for CASSYYNEQFF.

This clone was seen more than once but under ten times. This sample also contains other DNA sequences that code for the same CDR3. The CDR3 nucleotides read TGTGCCAGCTCACCAACTAGCGGGCTGAACACCGGGGAGCTGTTTTTT. Translation: CASSPTSGLNTGELFF. V usage is TRBV18 and J usage is TRBJ2-2; TRBD2 aligns across 9 bases. Germline loops: CDR1 KGHSH, CDR2 LQKENI. The CDR3 has 16 amino acids. Trimming took 2 bases from V and 1 from J; bases not matched to a gene: 2.

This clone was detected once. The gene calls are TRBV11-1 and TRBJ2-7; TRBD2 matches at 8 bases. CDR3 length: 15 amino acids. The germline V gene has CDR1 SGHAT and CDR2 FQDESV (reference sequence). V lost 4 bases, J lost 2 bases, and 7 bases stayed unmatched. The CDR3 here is CASSSTSAVTYEQYF. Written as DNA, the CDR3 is TGTGCCAGCAGCTCGACTAGCGCGGTCACCTACGAGCAGTACTTC. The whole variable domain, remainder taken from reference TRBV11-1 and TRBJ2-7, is EAEVAQSPRYKITEKSQAVAFWCDPISGHATLYWYRQILGQGPELLVQFQDESVVDDSQLPKDRFSAERLKGVDSTLKIQPAELGDSAMYLCASSSTSAVTYEQYFGPGTRLTVT.

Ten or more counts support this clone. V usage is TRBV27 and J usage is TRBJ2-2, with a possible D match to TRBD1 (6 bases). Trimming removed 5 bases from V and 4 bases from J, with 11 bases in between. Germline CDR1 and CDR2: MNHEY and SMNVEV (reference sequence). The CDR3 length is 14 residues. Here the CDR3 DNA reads TGTGCCAGCAGTCCGACACAGGGCACCGGGGAGCTGTTTTTT. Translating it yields CASSPTQGTGELFF.

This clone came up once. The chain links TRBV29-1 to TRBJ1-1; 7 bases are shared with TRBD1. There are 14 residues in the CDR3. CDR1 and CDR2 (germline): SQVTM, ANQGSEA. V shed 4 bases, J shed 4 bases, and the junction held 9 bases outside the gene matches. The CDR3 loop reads CSVGQGVLGTEAFF. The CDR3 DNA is TGCAGCGTTGGGCAGGGGGTCCTTGGCACTGAAGCTTTCTTT.

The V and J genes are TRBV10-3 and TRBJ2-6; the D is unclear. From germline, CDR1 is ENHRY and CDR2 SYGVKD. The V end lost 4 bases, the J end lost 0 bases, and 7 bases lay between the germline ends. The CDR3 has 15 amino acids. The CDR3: CAISGQLSGANVLTF. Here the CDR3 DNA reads TGTGCCATCAGTGGTCAACTCTCTGGGGCCAACGTCCTGACTTTC.

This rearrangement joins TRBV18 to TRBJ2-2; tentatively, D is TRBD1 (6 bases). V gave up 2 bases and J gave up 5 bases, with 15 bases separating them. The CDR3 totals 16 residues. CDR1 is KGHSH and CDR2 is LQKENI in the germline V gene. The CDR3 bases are TGTGCCAGCTCACCATCTTTACAGGGTCGAACCGGGGAGCTGTTTTTT. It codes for CASSPSLQGRTGELFF.

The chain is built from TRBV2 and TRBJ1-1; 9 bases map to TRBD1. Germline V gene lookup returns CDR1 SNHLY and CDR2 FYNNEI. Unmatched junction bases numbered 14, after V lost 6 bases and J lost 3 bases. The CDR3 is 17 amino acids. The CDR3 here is CASRDLQGASQDTEAFF. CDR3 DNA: TGTGCCAGCAGGGATTTACAGGGGGCCTCGCAAGACACTGAAGCTTTCTTT. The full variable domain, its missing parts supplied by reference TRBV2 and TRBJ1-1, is EPEVTQTPSHQVTQMGQEVILRCVPISNHLYFYWYRQILGQKVEFLVSFYNNEISEKSEIFDDQFSVERPDGSNFTLKIRSTKLEDSAMYFCASRDLQGASQDTEAFFGQGTRLTVV.

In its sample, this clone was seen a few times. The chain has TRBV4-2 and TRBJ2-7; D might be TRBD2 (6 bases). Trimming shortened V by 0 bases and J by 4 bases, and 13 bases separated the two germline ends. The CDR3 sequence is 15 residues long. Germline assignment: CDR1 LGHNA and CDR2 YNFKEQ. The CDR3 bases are TGTGCCAGCAGCCAAGATCAAAGTGCGGGGTACGAGCAGTACTTC. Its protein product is CASSQDQSAGYEQYF.

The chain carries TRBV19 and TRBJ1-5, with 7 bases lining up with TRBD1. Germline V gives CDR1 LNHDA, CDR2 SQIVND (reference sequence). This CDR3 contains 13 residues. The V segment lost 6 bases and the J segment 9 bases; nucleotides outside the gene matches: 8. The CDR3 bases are TGTGCCAGTAGCCCGACAGGGAGTCCGCCCCAGCATTTT. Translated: CASSPTGSPPQHF. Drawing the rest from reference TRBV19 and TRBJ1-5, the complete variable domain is DGGITQSPKYLFRKEGQNVTLSCEQNLNHDAMYWYRQDPGQGLRLIYYSQIVNDFQKGDIAEGYSVSREKKESFPLTVTSAQKNPTAFYLCASSPTGSPPQHFGDGTRLSIL.

CDR3 nucleotides: TGCGCCAGCATTCGGACAGCCAGCTCCTACGAGCAGTACTTC. Protein product: CASIRTASSYEQYF. The chain has TRBV10-2 and TRBJ2-7, with D maybe TRBD1 (6 bases). CDR3 length: 14 residues. Germline CDR1 and CDR2: WSHSY and SAAADI. Between the trimmed V and J ends, which lost 7 bases and 0 bases, there was a span of 13 bases.

This CDR3 reads CASSFGTKETQYF. As DNA, the CDR3 is TGTGCCAGCAGCTTCGGGACTAAAGAGACCCAGTACTTC. This sequence joins TRBV7-3 and TRBJ2-5; 7 nucleotides agree with TRBD2. Germline V gene sequence: CDR1 SGHTA, CDR2 FQGTGA. The CDR3 runs 13 residues. The junction had 1 base not matched to a gene; V was cut back by 3 bases and J by 3 bases.

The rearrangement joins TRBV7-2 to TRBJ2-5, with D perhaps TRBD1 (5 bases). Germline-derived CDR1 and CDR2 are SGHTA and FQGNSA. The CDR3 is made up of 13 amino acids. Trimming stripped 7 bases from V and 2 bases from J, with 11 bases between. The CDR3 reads CASTRRQQETQYF. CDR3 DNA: TGTGCCAGCACTAGAAGACAGCAAGAGACCCAGTACTTC.

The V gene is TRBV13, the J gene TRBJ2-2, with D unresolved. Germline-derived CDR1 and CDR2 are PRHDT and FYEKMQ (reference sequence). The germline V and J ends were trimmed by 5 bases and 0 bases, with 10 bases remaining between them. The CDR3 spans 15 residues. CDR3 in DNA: TGTGCCAGCAGCCGCTTGGACGCGAACACCGGGGAGCTGTTTTTT. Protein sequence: CASSRLDANTGELFF.

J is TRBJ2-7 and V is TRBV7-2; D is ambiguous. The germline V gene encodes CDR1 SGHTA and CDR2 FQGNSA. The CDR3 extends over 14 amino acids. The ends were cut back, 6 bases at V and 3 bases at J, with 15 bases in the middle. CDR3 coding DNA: TGTGCCAGCAGGAAATCAGGTTTCAGCTACGAGCAGTACTTC. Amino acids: CASRKSGFSYEQYF.